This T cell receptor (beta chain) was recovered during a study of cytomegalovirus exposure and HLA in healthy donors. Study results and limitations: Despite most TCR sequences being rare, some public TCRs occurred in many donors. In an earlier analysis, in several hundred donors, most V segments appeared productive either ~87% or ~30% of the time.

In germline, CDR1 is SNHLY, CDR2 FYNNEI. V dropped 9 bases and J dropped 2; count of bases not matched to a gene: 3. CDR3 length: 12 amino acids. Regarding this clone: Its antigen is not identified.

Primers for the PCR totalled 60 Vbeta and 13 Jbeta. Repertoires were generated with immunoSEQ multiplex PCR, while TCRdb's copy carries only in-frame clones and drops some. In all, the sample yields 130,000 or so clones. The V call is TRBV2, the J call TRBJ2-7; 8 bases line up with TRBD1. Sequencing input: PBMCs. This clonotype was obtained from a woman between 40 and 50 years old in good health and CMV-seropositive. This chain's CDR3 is CASGGQAYEQYF. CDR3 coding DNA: TGTGCCAGTGGGGGACAGGCCTACGAGCAGTACTTC. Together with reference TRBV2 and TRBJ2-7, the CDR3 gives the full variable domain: EPEVTQTPSHQVTQMGQEVILRCVPISNHLYFYWYRQILGQKVEFLVSFYNNEISEKSEIFDDQFSVERPDGSNFTLKIRSTKLEDSAMYFCASGGQAYEQYFGPGTRLTVT.